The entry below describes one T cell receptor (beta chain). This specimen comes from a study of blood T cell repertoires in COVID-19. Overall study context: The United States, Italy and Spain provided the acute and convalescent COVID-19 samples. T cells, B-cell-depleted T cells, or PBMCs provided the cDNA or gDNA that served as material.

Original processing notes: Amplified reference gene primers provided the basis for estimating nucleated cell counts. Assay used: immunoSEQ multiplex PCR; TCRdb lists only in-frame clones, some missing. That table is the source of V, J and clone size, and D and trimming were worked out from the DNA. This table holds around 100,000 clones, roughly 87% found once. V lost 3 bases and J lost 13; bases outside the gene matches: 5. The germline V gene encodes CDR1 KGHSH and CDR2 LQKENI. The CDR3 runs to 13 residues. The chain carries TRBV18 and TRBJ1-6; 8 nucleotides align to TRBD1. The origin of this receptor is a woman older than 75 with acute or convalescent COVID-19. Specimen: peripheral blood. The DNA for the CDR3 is TGTGCCAGCTCACCTGGACAGGGCCAGCCCCTCCACTTT. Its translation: CASSPGQGQPLHF.